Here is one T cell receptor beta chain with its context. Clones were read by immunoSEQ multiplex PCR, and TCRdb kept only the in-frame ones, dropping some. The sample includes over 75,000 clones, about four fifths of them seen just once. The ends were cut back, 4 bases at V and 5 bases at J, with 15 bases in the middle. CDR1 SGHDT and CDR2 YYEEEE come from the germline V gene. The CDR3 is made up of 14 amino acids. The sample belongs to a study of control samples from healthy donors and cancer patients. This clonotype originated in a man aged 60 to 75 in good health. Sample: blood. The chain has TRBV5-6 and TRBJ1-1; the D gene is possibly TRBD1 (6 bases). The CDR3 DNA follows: TGTGCCAGCAGCCACCGACGGGGGCGGACTGAAGCTTTCTTT. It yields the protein CASSHRRGRTEAFF. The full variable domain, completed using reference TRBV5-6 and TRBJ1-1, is DAGVTQSPTHLIKTRGQQVTLRCSPKSGHDTVSWYQQALGQGPQFIFQYYEEEERQRGNFPDRFSGHQFPNYSSELNVNALLLGDSALYLCASSHRRGRTEAFFGQGTRLTVV.